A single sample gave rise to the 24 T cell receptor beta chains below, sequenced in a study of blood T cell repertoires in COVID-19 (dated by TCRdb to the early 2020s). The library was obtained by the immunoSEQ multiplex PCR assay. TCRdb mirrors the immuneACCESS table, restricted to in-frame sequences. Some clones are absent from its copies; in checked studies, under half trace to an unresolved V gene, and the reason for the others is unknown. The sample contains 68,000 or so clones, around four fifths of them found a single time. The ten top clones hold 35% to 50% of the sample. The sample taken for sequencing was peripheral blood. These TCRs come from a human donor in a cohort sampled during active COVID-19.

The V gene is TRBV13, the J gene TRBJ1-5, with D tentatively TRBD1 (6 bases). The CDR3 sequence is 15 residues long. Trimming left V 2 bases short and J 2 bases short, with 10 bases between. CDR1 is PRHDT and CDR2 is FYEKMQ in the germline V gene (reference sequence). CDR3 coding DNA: TGTGCCAGCAGCTTAAACAGGGTTGGCAATCAGCCCCAGCATTTT. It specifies CASSLNRVGNQPQHF.

This chain's CDR3 is CATSSPQGMYTEAFF. CDR3 DNA: TGTGCCACCAGCAGCCCACAGGGGATGTACACTGAAGCTTTCTTT. This chain connects TRBV15 to TRBJ1-1; 7 nucleotides agree with TRBD1. The CDR3 is made up of 15 amino acids. V was clipped by 3 bases and J by 3 bases; unmatched bases: 7. Germline CDR1 LNHNV, CDR2 YYDKDF (reference sequence).

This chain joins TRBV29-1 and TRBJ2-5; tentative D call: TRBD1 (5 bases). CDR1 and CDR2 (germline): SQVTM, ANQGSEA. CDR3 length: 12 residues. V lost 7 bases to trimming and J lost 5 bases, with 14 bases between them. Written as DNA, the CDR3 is TGCAGCGCCGACAGTCTCGGGGAGACCCAGTACTTC. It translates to CSADSLGETQYF.

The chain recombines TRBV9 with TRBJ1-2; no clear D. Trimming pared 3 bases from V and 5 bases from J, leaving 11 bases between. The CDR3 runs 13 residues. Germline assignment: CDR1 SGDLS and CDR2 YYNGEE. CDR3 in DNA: TGTGCCAGCAGCGGGGCTCGTGGTTATGGCTACACCTTC. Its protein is CASSGARGYGYTF.

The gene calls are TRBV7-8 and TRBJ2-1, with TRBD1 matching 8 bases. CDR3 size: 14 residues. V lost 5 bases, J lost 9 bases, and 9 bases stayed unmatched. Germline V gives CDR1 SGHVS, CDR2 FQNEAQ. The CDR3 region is CASSSGQGVSEQFF. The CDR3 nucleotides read TGTGCCAGCAGCAGCGGACAGGGAGTCAGTGAGCAGTTCTTC.

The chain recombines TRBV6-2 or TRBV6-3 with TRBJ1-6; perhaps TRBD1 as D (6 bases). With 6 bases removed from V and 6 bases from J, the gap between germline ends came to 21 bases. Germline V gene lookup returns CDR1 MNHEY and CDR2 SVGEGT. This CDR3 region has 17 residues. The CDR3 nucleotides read TGTGCCAGCAGCCTCTCCGCCGGACAGCTCATTAATTCACCCCTCCACTTT. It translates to CASSLSAGQLINSPLHF.

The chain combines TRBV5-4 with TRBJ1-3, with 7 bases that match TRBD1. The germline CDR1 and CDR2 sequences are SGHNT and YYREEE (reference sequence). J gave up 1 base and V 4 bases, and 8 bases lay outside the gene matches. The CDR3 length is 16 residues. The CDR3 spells CASSVAPGGSGNTIYF. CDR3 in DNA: TGTGCCAGCAGCGTAGCCCCAGGGGGTTCTGGAAACACCATATATTTT.

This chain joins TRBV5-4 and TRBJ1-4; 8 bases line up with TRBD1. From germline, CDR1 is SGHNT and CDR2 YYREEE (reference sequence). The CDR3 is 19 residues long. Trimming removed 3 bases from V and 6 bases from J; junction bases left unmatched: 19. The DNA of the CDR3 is TGTGCCAGCAGCTCCCGGTCCGAGGGGCAGGGGGCGTTTCATGAAAAACTGTTTTTT. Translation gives CASSSRSEGQGAFHEKLFF. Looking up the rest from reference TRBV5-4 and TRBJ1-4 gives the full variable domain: ETGVTQSPTHLIKTRGQQVTLRCSSQSGHNTVSWYQQALGQGPQFIFQYYREEENGRGNFPPRFSGLQFPNYSSELNVNALELDDSALYLCASSSRSEGQGAFHEKLFFGSGTQLSVL.

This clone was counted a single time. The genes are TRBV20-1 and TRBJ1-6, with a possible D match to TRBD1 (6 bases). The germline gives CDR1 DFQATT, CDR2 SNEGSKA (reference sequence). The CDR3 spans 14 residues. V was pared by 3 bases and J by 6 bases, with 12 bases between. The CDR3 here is CSASTGTSNSPLHF. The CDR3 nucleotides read TGCAGTGCTAGTACAGGGACTAGTAATTCACCCCTCCACTTT.

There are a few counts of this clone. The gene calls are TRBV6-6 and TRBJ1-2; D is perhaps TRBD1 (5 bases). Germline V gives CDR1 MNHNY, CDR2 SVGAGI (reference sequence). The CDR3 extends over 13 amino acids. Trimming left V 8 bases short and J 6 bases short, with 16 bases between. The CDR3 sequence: CASREGTSHGYTF. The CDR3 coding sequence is TGTGCCAGCCGGGAGGGGACGTCTCATGGCTACACCTTC.

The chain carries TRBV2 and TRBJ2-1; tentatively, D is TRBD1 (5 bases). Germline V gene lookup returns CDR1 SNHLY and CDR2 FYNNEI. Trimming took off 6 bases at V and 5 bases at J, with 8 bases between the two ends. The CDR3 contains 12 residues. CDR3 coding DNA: TGTGCCAGCAGGGGGCAGGACAATGAGCAGTTCTTC. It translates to CASRGQDNEQFF.

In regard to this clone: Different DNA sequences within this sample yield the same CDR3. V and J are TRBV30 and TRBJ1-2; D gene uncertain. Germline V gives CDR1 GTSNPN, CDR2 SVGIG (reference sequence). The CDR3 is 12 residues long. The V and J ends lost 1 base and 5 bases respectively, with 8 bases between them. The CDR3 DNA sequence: TGTGCCTGGAGTGGAGGAGGGTATGGCTACACCTTC. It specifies CAWSGGGYGYTF.

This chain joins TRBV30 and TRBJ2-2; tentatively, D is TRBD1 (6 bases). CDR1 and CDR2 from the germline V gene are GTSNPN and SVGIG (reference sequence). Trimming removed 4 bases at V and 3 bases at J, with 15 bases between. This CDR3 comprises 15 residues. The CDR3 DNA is TGTGCCTGGACACACAGGGATCGGTACACCGGGGAGCTGTTTTTT. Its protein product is CAWTHRDRYTGELFF.

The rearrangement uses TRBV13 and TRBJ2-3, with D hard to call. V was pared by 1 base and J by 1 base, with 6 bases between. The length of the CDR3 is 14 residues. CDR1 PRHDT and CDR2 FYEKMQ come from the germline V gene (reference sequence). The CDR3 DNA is TGTGCCAGCAGCTTAGCTCCGGGCACAGATACGCAGTATTTT. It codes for CASSLAPGTDTQYF.

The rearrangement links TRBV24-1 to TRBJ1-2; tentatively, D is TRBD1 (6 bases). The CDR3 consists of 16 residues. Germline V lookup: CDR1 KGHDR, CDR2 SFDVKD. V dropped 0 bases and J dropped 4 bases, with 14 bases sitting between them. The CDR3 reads CATSDLDSQGSYGYTF. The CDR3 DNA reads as TGTGCCACCAGTGATTTGGATTCGCAGGGGTCCTATGGCTACACCTTC.

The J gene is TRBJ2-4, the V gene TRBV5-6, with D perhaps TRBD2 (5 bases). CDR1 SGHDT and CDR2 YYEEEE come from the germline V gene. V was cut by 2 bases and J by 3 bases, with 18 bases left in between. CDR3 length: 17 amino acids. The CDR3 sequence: CASSFRGSFVGKNIQYF. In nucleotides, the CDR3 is TGTGCCAGCAGCTTTCGGGGTAGTTTCGTAGGCAAAAACATTCAGTACTTC.

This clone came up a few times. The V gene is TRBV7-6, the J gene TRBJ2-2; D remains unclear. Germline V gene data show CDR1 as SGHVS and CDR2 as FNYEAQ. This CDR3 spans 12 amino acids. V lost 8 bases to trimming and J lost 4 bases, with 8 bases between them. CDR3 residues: CASQATTGELFF. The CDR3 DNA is TGTGCCAGCCAGGCGACCACCGGGGAGCTGTTTTTT.

This chain's CDR3 is CASSGGPGGEQYF. The CDR3 DNA reads TGTGCCAGCAGTGGTGGGCCCGGGGGCGAGCAGTACTTC. V usage is TRBV7-3 and J usage is TRBJ2-7; possibly TRBD2 for D (6 bases). The V gene lost 6 bases and the J gene lost 6 bases, with 15 bases spanning the gap. CDR3 length equals 13 residues. Germline V gene sequence: CDR1 SGHTA, CDR2 FQGTGA.

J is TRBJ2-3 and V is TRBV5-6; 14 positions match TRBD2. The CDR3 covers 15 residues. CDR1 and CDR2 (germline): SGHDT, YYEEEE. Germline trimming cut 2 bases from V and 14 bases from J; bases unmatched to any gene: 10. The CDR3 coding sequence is TGTGCCAGCAGCTTACCGGGACTAGCGGGGGCCCGAAGGTATTTT. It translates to CASSLPGLAGARRYF.

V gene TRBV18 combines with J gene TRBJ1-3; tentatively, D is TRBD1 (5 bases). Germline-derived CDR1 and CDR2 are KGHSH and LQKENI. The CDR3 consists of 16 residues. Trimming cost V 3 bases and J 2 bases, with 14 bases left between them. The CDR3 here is CASSPSKAGTGNTIYF. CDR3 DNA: TGTGCCAGCTCACCTTCTAAGGCAGGGACTGGAAACACCATATATTTT. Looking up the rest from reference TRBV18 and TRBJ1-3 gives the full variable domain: NAGVMQNPRHLVRRRGQEARLRCSPMKGHSHVYWYRQLPEEGLKFMVYLQKENIIDESGMPKERFSAEFPKEGPSILRIQQVVRGDSAAYFCASSPSKAGTGNTIYFGEGSWLTVV.

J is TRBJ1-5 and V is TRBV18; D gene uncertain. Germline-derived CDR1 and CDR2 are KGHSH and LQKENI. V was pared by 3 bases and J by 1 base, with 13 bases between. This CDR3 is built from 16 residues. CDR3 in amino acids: CASSPVSGDSNQPQHF. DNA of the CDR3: TGTGCCAGCTCACCTGTATCGGGTGACAGCAATCAGCCCCAGCATTTT.

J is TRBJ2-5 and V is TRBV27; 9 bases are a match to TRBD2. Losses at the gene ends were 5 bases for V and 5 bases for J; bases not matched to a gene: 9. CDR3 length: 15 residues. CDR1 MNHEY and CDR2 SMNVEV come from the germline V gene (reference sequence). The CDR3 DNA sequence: TGTGCCAGCAGTCCGCTCGGGACTAGCAGCGAGACCCAGTACTTC. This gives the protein CASSPLGTSSETQYF.

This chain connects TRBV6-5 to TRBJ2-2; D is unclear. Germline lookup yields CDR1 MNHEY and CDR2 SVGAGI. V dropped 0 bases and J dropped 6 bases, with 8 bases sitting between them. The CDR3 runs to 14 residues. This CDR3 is CASSYSLSAGELFF. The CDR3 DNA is TGTGCCAGCAGTTACTCCCTGTCGGCCGGGGAGCTGTTTTTT.

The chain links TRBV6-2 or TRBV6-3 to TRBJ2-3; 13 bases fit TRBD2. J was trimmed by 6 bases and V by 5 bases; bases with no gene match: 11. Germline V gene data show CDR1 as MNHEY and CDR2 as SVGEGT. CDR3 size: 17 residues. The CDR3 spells CASSTRTSGGPGDTQYF. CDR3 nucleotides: TGTGCCAGCAGTACCCGGACTAGCGGGGGACCGGGGGATACGCAGTATTTT.